Listed below are T cell receptor beta chains from one sample, sequenced in a study of blood T cells in healthy people across ages. TCRdb recomputed calls from the 5' RACE reads with MiXCR, one row per CDR3 protein. Among about 1.5 million distinct CDR3 sequences, approximately 43% were seen once, and the ten largest hold about 4%. Sequencing was done on a sample of blood. These receptor sequences come from a woman between 18 and 30 years old in good health. Each CDR3 is given with its conserved first and last residue. Fields, in order: J gene, D gene, V gene, clone size, CDR3 protein, CDR3 DNA. A D gene is named only where the DNA matches it firmly. Clone size is stated in some rows and not others, as once, few, many or a class when expanded.

j_gene: TRBJ2-6; d_gene: TRBD1; v_gene: TRBV19; abundance: NA; CDR3aa: CASSIDVAPRSDRAAPGANVLTF; CDR3nt: TGTGCCAGTAGTATAGACGTTGCTCCCCGATCGGACAGGGCAGCTCCTGGGGCCAACGTCCTGACTTTC
j_gene: TRBJ1-3; d_gene: NA; v_gene: TRBV12-3/TRBV12-4; abundance: NA; CDR3aa: CASRDNSGNTIYF; CDR3nt: TGTGCCTCTAGGGACAACTCTGGAAACACCATATATTTT
j_gene: TRBJ1-2; d_gene: NA; v_gene: TRBV18; abundance: NA; CDR3aa: CASSPPAGVYGYTF; CDR3nt: TGTGCCAGCTCACCACCGGCAGGGGTCTATGGCTACACCTTC
j_gene: TRBJ2-1; d_gene: TRBD2; v_gene: TRBV28; abundance: few; CDR3aa: CASSSLAGEDNEQFF; CDR3nt: TGTGCCAGCAGTTCCCTAGCGGGAGAGGACAATGAGCAGTTCTTC
j_gene: TRBJ1-2; d_gene: NA; v_gene: TRBV5-5; abundance: few; CDR3aa: CASNPEHRAYGYTF; CDR3nt: TGTGCCAGCAACCCGGAGCACAGGGCCTATGGCTACACCTTC
j_gene: TRBJ2-7; d_gene: TRBD1; v_gene: TRBV6-2/TRBV6-3; abundance: NA; CDR3aa: CASSKRQGSYEQYF; CDR3nt: TGTGCCAGCAGCAAACGACAGGGATCATACGAGCAGTACTTC
j_gene: TRBJ1-2; d_gene: NA; v_gene: TRBV29-1; abundance: NA; CDR3aa: CSALDRTNYGYTF; CDR3nt: TGCAGCGCCTTGGACAGAACGAACTATGGCTACACCTTC
j_gene: TRBJ2-5; d_gene: TRBD2; v_gene: TRBV7-7; abundance: few; CDR3aa: CASSLGFSGETQYF; CDR3nt: TGTGCTAGCAGCTTGGGATTTAGCGGGGAGACCCAGTACTTC
j_gene: TRBJ2-1; d_gene: TRBD2; v_gene: TRBV7-2; abundance: few; CDR3aa: CASSFQGTSGNNEQFF; CDR3nt: TGTGCCAGCAGCTTTCAGGGGACTAGCGGGAACAATGAGCAGTTCTTC
j_gene: TRBJ2-3; d_gene: NA; v_gene: TRBV12-3/TRBV12-4; abundance: few; CDR3aa: CASTMGPNAQYF; CDR3nt: TGTGCCAGCACTATGGGGCCTAATGCGCAGTATTTT
j_gene: TRBJ2-7; d_gene: TRBD2; v_gene: TRBV6-2/TRBV6-3; abundance: NA; CDR3aa: CASSYSVLAGYEQYF; CDR3nt: TGTGCCAGCAGTTACTCGGTACTAGCGGGCTACGAGCAGTACTTC
j_gene: TRBJ2-3; d_gene: NA; v_gene: TRBV5-1; abundance: NA; CDR3aa: CASSRRGRTDTRYF; CDR3nt: TGCGCCAGCAGCCGCCGAGGTAGGACAGATACGCGGTATTTT
j_gene: TRBJ1-1; d_gene: NA; v_gene: TRBV20-1; abundance: NA; CDR3aa: CSAEQGLNTEAFF; CDR3nt: TGCAGTGCTGAACAGGGCTTGAACACTGAAGCTTTCTTT
j_gene: TRBJ2-5; d_gene: NA; v_gene: TRBV6-6; abundance: once; CDR3aa: CASSYSRETNGGETQYF; CDR3nt: TGTGCCAGCAGTTACTCGAGGGAAACAAACGGTGGGGAGACCCAGTACTTC
j_gene: TRBJ2-3; d_gene: NA; v_gene: TRBV7-3; abundance: NA; CDR3aa: CASSTGDPRTTRDTQYF; CDR3nt: TGTGCCAGCAGCACGGGGGACCCAAGAACCACCCGGGATACGCAGTATTTT
j_gene: TRBJ2-7; d_gene: TRBD1; v_gene: TRBV7-2; abundance: NA; CDR3aa: CASRQQGGPYEQYF; CDR3nt: TGTGCCAGCAGACAACAGGGGGGCCCCTACGAGCAGTACTTC
j_gene: TRBJ2-7; d_gene: TRBD1; v_gene: TRBV27; abundance: NA; CDR3aa: CASSLGDRGPEQYF; CDR3nt: TGTGCCAGCAGTTTAGGGGACAGGGGTCCGGAGCAGTACTTC
j_gene: TRBJ1-3; d_gene: NA; v_gene: TRBV6-2/TRBV6-3; abundance: NA; CDR3aa: CASSEDGFSGNTIYF; CDR3nt: TGTGCCAGCAGTGAGGACGGGTTCTCTGGAAACACCATATATTTT
j_gene: TRBJ2-1; d_gene: TRBD2; v_gene: TRBV28; abundance: once; CDR3aa: CASSSLTRLAGGSEQFF; CDR3nt: TGTGCCAGCAGTTCTCTGACTCGACTAGCGGGAGGGAGTGAGCAGTTCTTC
j_gene: TRBJ1-6; d_gene: TRBD1; v_gene: TRBV7-2; abundance: NA; CDR3aa: CASSPQGQRYSPLHF; CDR3nt: TGTGCCAGCAGCCCACAGGGACAGAGATATTCACCCCTCCACTTT
j_gene: TRBJ2-7; d_gene: NA; v_gene: TRBV5-4; abundance: few; CDR3aa: CASSYDKGPTPLSDEQYF; CDR3nt: TGTGCCAGCAGCTACGACAAGGGCCCCACTCCGCTCAGCGACGAGCAGTACTTC
j_gene: TRBJ1-5; d_gene: NA; v_gene: TRBV6-5; abundance: NA; CDR3aa: CASTTGNQPQHF; CDR3nt: TGTGCCAGCACCACAGGGAATCAGCCCCAGCATTTT
j_gene: TRBJ2-3; d_gene: TRBD1; v_gene: TRBV5-1; abundance: NA; CDR3aa: CASRGQDTDTQYF; CDR3nt: TGCGCCAGCAGAGGACAGGACACAGATACGCAGTATTTT
j_gene: TRBJ2-7; d_gene: NA; v_gene: TRBV27; abundance: NA; CDR3aa: CASSPFAGASSYEQYF; CDR3nt: TGTGCCAGCAGTCCGTTTGCGGGGGCCAGCTCCTACGAGCAGTACTTC
j_gene: TRBJ2-7; d_gene: TRBD1; v_gene: TRBV11-2; abundance: few; CDR3aa: CASSIGPGQGHYEQYF; CDR3nt: TGTGCCAGCAGCATAGGTCCGGGACAGGGGCACTACGAGCAGTACTTC
j_gene: TRBJ1-2; d_gene: NA; v_gene: TRBV7-2; abundance: few; CDR3aa: CASSSLGGAYGYTF; CDR3nt: TGTGCCAGCAGCTCACTCGGAGGGGCTTATGGCTACACCTTC
j_gene: TRBJ2-3; d_gene: NA; v_gene: TRBV9; abundance: NA; CDR3aa: CASSWGFTDTQYF; CDR3nt: TGTGCCAGCAGTTGGGGGTTCACAGATACGCAGTATTTT
j_gene: TRBJ1-2; d_gene: TRBD1; v_gene: TRBV20-1; abundance: NA; CDR3aa: CSARDLAGGSFGGYTF; CDR3nt: TGCAGTGCTAGAGATTTAGCAGGGGGCTCTTTCGGTGGCTACACCTTC
j_gene: TRBJ2-3; d_gene: NA; v_gene: TRBV12-3/TRBV12-4; abundance: NA; CDR3aa: CANSPTTDTQYF; CDR3nt: TGTGCCAACAGCCCGACCACAGATACGCAGTATTTT
j_gene: TRBJ2-7; d_gene: TRBD1; v_gene: TRBV4-1; abundance: once; CDR3aa: CASSQAPGQGYSEQYF; CDR3nt: TGCGCCAGCAGCCAAGCGCCGGGACAGGGGTATAGCGAGCAGTACTTC
j_gene: TRBJ2-2; d_gene: NA; v_gene: TRBV7-2; abundance: NA; CDR3aa: CASSLYGIIKRRGDTGELFF; CDR3nt: TGTGCCAGCAGCCTTTACGGGATCATTAAGCGTCGAGGGGACACCGGGGAGCTGTTTTTT
j_gene: TRBJ2-1; d_gene: TRBD2; v_gene: TRBV11-2; abundance: NA; CDR3aa: CASSLGASGPTNEQFF; CDR3nt: TGTGCCAGCAGCTTAGGGGCTAGCGGACCCACCAATGAGCAGTTCTTC
j_gene: TRBJ2-3; d_gene: TRBD2; v_gene: TRBV4-1; abundance: NA; CDR3aa: CASSQHPGTSGDTQYF; CDR3nt: TGCGCCAGCAGCCAGCACCCCGGGACTAGCGGAGATACGCAGTATTTT
j_gene: TRBJ2-7; d_gene: NA; v_gene: TRBV29-1; abundance: many; CDR3aa: CSVEMGLSYEQYF; CDR3nt: TGCAGCGTTGAGATGGGCCTCTCCTACGAGCAGTACTTC
j_gene: TRBJ2-3; d_gene: TRBD2; v_gene: TRBV29-1; abundance: NA; CDR3aa: CSVEPSGNPSTDTQYF; CDR3nt: TGCAGCGTTGAACCTAGCGGGAACCCTAGCACAGATACGCAGTATTTT
j_gene: TRBJ2-6; d_gene: TRBD2; v_gene: TRBV6-2/TRBV6-3; abundance: NA; CDR3aa: CAIMPVSGRLTGANVLTF; CDR3nt: TGTGCCATCATGCCCGTTAGCGGGAGATTAACTGGGGCCAACGTCCTGACTTTC
j_gene: TRBJ2-1; d_gene: TRBD2; v_gene: TRBV11-2; abundance: NA; CDR3aa: CASSLGTSASNPEDEQFF; CDR3nt: TGTGCCAGCAGCTTAGGGACTAGCGCGTCAAATCCAGAGGATGAGCAGTTCTTC
j_gene: TRBJ2-3; d_gene: TRBD2; v_gene: TRBV6-2/TRBV6-3; abundance: few; CDR3aa: CASTGLAGVSDTQYF; CDR3nt: TGTGCCAGCACCGGACTAGCGGGAGTATCGGATACGCAGTATTTT
j_gene: TRBJ2-5; d_gene: TRBD2; v_gene: TRBV3-1; abundance: few; CDR3aa: CASRSLGLAQETQYF; CDR3nt: TGTGCCAGCAGAAGCCTGGGACTAGCGCAAGAGACCCAGTACTTC
j_gene: TRBJ1-4; d_gene: NA; v_gene: TRBV5-1; abundance: NA; CDR3aa: CASSLVLRRRNEKLFF; CDR3nt: TGCGCCAGCAGCTTGGTTCTCCGGCGGCGTAATGAAAAACTGTTTTTT
j_gene: TRBJ2-3; d_gene: NA; v_gene: TRBV7-8; abundance: NA; CDR3aa: CASSLDGRLTSTDTQYF; CDR3nt: TGTGCCAGCAGCTTAGATGGCAGGTTAACTAGCACAGATACGCAGTATTTT
j_gene: TRBJ1-2; d_gene: TRBD1; v_gene: TRBV4-1; abundance: NA; CDR3aa: CASSQPQGGYTF; CDR3nt: TGCGCCAGCAGCCAGCCACAGGGGGGCTACACCTTC
j_gene: TRBJ2-5; d_gene: NA; v_gene: TRBV6-5; abundance: NA; CDR3aa: CASNPDSFEGETQYF; CDR3nt: TGTGCCAGCAATCCCGACTCCTTCGAAGGAGAGACCCAGTACTTC
j_gene: TRBJ2-1; d_gene: TRBD1; v_gene: TRBV7-9; abundance: few; CDR3aa: CASSPPGGSRNEQFF; CDR3nt: TGTGCCAGCAGCCCCCCAGGGGGCAGCCGAAATGAGCAGTTCTTC
j_gene: TRBJ1-2; d_gene: NA; v_gene: TRBV25-1; abundance: few; CDR3aa: CASSEFSRLYGYTF; CDR3nt: TGTGCCAGCAGTGAATTTAGCAGGCTCTATGGCTACACCTTC
j_gene: TRBJ2-1; d_gene: TRBD2; v_gene: TRBV4-2; abundance: few; CDR3aa: CASSHWTSDNEQFF; CDR3nt: TGTGCCAGCAGCCATTGGACTAGCGACAATGAGCAGTTCTTC
j_gene: TRBJ2-4; d_gene: NA; v_gene: TRBV12-3/TRBV12-4; abundance: NA; CDR3aa: CASSLVSGLSYERYF; CDR3nt: TGTGCCAGCAGTTTAGTTTCCGGGTTGAGCTACGAGCGGTACTTC
j_gene: TRBJ2-1; d_gene: NA; v_gene: TRBV20-1; abundance: few; CDR3aa: CSARDWEDRKVYEQFF; CDR3nt: TGCAGTGCTAGAGATTGGGAGGACAGAAAGGTCTATGAGCAGTTCTTC
j_gene: TRBJ2-3; d_gene: TRBD2; v_gene: TRBV12-5; abundance: few; CDR3aa: CASGPGLAGSDTQYF; CDR3nt: TGTGCTAGTGGTCCCGGACTAGCGGGGTCAGATACGCAGTATTTT
j_gene: TRBJ2-7; d_gene: NA; v_gene: TRBV5-1; abundance: few; CDR3aa: CASSLEGFEQYF; CDR3nt: TGTGCCAGCAGCTTAGAAGGGTTCGAGCAGTACTTC